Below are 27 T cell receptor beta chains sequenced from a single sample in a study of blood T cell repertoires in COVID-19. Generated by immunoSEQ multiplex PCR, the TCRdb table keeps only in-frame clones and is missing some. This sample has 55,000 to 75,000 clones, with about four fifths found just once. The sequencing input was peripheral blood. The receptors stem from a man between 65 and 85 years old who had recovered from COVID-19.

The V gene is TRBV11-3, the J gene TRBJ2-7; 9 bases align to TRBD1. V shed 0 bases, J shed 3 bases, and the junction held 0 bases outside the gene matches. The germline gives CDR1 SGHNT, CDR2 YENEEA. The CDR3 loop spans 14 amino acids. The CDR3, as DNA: TGTGCCAGCAGCTTAGAGGGACAGGGCTACGAGCAGTACTTC. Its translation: CASSLEGQGYEQYF. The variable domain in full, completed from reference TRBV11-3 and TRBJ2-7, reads EAGVVQSPRYKIIEKKQPVAFWCNPISGHNTLYWYLQNLGQGPELLIRYENEEAVDDSQLPKDRFSAERLKGVDSTLKIQPAELGDSAVYLCASSLEGQGYEQYFGPGTRLTVT.

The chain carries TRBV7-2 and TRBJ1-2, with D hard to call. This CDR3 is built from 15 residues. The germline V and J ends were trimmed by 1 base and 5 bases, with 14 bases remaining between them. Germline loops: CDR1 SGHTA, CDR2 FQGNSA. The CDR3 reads CASSLGAVNHYGYTF. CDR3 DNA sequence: TGTGCCAGCAGCTTAGGGGCAGTCAATCATTATGGCTACACCTTC.

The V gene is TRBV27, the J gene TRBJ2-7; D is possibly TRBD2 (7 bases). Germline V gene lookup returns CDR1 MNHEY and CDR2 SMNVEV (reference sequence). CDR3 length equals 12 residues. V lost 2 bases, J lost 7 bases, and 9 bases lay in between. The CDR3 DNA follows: TGTGCCAGCAGTTTAGAGGGGGGGGAGCAGTACTTC. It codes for CASSLEGGEQYF.

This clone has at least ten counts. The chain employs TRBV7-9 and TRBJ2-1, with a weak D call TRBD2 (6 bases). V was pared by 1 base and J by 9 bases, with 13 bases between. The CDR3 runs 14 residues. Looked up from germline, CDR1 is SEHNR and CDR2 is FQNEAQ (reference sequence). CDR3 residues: CASSLDGSISEQFF. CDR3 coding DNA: TGTGCCAGCAGCTTAGACGGGAGTATCAGTGAGCAGTTCTTC. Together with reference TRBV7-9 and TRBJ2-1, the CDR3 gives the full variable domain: DTGVSQNPRHKITKRGQNVTFRCDPISEHNRLYWYRQTLGQGPEFLTYFQNEAQLEKSRLLSDRFSAERPKGSFSTLEIQRTEQGDSAMYLCASSLDGSISEQFFGPGTRLTVL.

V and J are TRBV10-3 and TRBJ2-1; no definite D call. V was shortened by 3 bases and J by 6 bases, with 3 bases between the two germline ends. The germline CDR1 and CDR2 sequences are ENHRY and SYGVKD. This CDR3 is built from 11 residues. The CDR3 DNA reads TGTGCCATCAGTGACATCAATGAGCAGTTCTTC. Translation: CAISDINEQFF.

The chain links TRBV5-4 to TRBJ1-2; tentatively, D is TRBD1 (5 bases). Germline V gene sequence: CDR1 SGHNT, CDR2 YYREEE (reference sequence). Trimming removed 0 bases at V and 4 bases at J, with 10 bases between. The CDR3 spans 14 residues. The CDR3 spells CASSLGGQVYGYTF. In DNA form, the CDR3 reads TGTGCCAGCAGCTTGGGGGGCCAGGTCTATGGCTACACCTTC. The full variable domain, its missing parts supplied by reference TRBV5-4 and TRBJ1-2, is ETGVTQSPTHLIKTRGQQVTLRCSSQSGHNTVSWYQQALGQGPQFIFQYYREEENGRGNFPPRFSGLQFPNYSSELNVNALELDDSALYLCASSLGGQVYGYTFGSGTRLTVV.

CDR3 region: CASRITNQPQHF. The CDR3 DNA is TGTGCCAGCAGAATTACTAATCAGCCCCAGCATTTT. The gene calls are TRBV12-3 or TRBV12-4 and TRBJ1-5; no definite D call. V shed 6 bases and J shed 4 bases, with 7 bases lying between them. The CDR3 is made up of 12 amino acids.

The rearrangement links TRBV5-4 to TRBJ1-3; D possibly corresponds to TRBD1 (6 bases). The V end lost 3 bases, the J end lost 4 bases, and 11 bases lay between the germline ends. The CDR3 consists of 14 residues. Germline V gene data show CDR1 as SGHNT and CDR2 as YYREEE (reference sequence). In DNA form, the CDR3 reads TGTGCCAGCAGCTCCTTGGACAGCGGAAACACCATATATTTT. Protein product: CASSSLDSGNTIYF.

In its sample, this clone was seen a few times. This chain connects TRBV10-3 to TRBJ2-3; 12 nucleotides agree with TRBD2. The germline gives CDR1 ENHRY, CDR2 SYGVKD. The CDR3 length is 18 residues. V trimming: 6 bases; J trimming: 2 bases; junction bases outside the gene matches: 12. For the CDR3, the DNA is TGTGCCATCAGGGAACGGCTAGCGGGAGGGGTTGACACAGATACGCAGTATTTT. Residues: CAIRERLAGGVDTDTQYF.

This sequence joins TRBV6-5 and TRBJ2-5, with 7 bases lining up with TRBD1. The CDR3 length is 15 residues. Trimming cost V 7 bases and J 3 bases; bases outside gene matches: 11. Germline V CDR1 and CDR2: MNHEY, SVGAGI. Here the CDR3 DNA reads TGTGCCAGCACAATACGAGAGGGACAGAAAGAGACCCAGTACTTC. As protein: CASTIREGQKETQYF.

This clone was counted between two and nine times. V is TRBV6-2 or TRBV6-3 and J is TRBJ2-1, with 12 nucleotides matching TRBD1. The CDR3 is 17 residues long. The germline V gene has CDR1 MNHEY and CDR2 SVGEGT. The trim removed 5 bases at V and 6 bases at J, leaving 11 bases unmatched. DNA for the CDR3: TGTGCCAGCAGTAACGATCGGGGACAGGGGGCATCCAATGAGCAGTTCTTC. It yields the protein CASSNDRGQGASNEQFF.

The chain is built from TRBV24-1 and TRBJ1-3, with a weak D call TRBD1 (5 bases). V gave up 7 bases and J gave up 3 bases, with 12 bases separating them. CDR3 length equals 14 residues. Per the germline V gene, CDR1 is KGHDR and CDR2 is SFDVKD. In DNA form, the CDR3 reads TGTGCCACCAGCGGAGGGACTTTTGGAAACACCATATATTTT. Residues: CATSGGTFGNTIYF.

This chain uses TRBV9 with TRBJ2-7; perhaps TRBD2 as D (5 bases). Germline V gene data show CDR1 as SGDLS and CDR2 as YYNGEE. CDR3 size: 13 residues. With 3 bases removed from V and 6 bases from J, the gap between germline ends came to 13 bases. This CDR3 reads CASSGRLGVEQYF. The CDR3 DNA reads TGTGCCAGCAGCGGACGGTTGGGAGTCGAGCAGTACTTC.

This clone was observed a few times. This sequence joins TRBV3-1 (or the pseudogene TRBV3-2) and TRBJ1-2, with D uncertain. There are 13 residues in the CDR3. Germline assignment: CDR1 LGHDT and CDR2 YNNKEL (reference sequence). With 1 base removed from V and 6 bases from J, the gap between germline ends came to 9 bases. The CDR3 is CASSQGGNHGYTF. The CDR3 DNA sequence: TGTGCCAGCAGCCAAGGAGGGAACCATGGCTACACCTTC.

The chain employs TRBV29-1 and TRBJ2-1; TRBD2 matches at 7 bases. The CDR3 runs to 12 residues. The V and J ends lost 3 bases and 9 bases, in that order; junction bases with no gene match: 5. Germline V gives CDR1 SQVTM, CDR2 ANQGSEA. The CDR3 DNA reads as TGCAGCGTTGATCACGGCGGGGGTGAGCAGTTCTTC. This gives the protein CSVDHGGGEQFF.

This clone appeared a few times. The CDR3 spells CASKIDLVNTEAFF. DNA for the CDR3: TGTGCCAGCAAGATCGACTTAGTGAACACTGAAGCTTTCTTT. The chain uses TRBV2 and TRBJ1-1; D is uncertain. This CDR3 region has 14 residues. Deletions cut 7 bases from V and 0 bases from J, with 12 bases between. The germline CDR1 and CDR2 sequences are SNHLY and FYNNEI.

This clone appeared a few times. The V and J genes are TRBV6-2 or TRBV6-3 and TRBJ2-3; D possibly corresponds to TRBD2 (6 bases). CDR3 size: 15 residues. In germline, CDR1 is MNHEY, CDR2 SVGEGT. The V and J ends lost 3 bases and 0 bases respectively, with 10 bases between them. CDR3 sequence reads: CASSYFGTSTDTQYF. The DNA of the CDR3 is TGTGCCAGCAGTTATTTTGGGACTAGCACAGATACGCAGTATTTT.

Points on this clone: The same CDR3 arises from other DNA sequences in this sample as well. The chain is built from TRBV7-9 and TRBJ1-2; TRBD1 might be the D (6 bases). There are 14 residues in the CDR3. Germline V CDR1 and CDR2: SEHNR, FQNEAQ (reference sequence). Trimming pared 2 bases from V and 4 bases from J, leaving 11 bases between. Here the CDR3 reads CASSLSQGPYGYTF. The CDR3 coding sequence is TGTGCCAGCAGCTTATCACAGGGACCCTATGGCTACACCTTC. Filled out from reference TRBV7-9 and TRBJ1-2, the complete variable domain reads DTGVSQNPRHKITKRGQNVTFRCDPISEHNRLYWYRQTLGQGPEFLTYFQNEAQLEKSRLLSDRFSAERPKGSFSTLEIQRTEQGDSAMYLCASSLSQGPYGYTFGSGTRLTVV.

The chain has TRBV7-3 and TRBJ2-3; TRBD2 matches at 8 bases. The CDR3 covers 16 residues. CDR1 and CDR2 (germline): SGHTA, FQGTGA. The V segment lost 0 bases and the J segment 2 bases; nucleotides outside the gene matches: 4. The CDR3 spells CASSLTLAGVTDTQYF. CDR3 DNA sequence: TGTGCCAGCAGCTTAACTCTAGCGGGCGTCACAGATACGCAGTATTTT.

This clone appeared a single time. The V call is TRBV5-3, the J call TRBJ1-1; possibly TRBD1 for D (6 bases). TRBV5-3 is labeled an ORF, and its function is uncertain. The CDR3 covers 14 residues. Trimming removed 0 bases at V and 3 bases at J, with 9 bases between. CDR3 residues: CARSLEGEYTEAFF. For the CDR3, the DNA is TGTGCCAGAAGCTTGGAGGGGGAATACACTGAAGCTTTCTTT.

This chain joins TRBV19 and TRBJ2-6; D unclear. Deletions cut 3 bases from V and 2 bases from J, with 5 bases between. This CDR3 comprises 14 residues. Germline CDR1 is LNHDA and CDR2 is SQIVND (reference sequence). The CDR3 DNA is TGTGCCAGTAGTATCTTTCCTGGGGCCAACGTCCTGACTTTC. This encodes CASSIFPGANVLTF.

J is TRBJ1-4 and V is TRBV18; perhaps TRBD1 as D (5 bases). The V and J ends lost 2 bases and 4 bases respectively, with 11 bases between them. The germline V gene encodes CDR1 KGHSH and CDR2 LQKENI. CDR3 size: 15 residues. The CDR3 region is CASSPERDFNEKLFF. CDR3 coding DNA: TGTGCCAGCTCACCAGAACGGGACTTTAATGAAAAACTGTTTTTT. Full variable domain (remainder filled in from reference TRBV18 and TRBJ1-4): NAGVMQNPRHLVRRRGQEARLRCSPMKGHSHVYWYRQLPEEGLKFMVYLQKENIIDESGMPKERFSAEFPKEGPSILRIQQVVRGDSAAYFCASSPERDFNEKLFFGSGTQLSVL.

The CDR3 DNA reads TGTGCCAGCAGTTTACGTGTCCAGGGCACTGAAGCTTTCTTT. This sequence encodes CASSLRVQGTEAFF. The rearrangement links TRBV28 to TRBJ1-1; a possible D gene is TRBD1 (5 bases). Deletions cut 2 bases from V and 4 bases from J, with 11 bases between. The CDR3 length is 14 residues. The germline V gene encodes CDR1 MDHEN and CDR2 SYDVKM.

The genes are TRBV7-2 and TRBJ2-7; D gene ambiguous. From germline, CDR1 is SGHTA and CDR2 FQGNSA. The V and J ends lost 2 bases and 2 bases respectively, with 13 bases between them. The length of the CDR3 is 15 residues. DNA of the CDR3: TGTGCCAGCAGCTTACGGTCAGGTAAAACCTACGAGCAGTACTTC. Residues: CASSLRSGKTYEQYF.

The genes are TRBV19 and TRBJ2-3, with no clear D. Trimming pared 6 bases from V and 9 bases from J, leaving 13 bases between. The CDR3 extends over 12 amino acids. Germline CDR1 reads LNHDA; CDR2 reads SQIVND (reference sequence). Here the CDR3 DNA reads TGTGCCAGTAGCGCGACTTTTGGCACGCAGTATTTT. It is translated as CASSATFGTQYF.

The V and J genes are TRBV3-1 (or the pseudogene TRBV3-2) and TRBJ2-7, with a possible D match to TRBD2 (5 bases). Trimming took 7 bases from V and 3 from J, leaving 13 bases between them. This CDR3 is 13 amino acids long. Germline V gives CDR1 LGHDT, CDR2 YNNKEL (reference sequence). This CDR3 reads CASKGQEDYEQYF. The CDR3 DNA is TGTGCCAGCAAGGGCCAGGAGGACTACGAGCAGTACTTC.

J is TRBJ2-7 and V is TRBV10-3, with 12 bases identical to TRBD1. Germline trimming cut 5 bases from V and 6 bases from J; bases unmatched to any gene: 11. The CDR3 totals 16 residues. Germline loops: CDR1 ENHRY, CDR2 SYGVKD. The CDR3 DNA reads TGTGCCATCAGTAAGGCCGGGACAGGGGGCTCCGCCGAGCAGTACTTC. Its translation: CAISKAGTGGSAEQYF.